The clone carrying this T cell receptor beta chain has ten or more counts. The antigen is not known. This entry belongs to a study of T cells in Graves' hyperthyroidism and ophthalmopathy. General study findings and limits: From stable hyperthyroidism, ophthalmopathy was separated by a 13 V-J model. Ophthalmopathy was model-predicted a median approximately six months pre-onset.

Researchers amplified the TCR beta CDR3 regions from RNA transcripts. TCR CDR3 underwent first-round RT-PCR with the HTBI primer set. TCRdb re-analysed the multiplex PCR reads in MiXCR, keeping a single row per CDR3 protein. Here the sample spans 550,000 to 700,000 distinct CDR3 sequences, around 45% being singletons. The receptor was isolated from an adult woman with Graves' disease, either hyperthyroidism or ophthalmopathy (not recorded which). Input material: peripheral blood or thyroid tissue (not recorded which).

Here the CDR3 DNA reads TGTGCCAGCAGCCACTCTAACTATGGCTACACCTTC. Its translation: CASSHSNYGYTF. This chain links TRBV28 with TRBJ1-2; D unresolved. V lost 6 bases to trimming and J lost 0 bases, with 5 bases between them. Germline V gene lookup returns CDR1 MDHEN and CDR2 SYDVKM. The CDR3 is 12 amino acids.